These 9 T cell receptor beta chains were all obtained from the same sample, sequenced in a study of monozygotic twins with inflammatory bowel disease. Following a re-call of the 5' RACE reads, TCRdb has one entry per CDR3 protein and lacks DNA. The table for this sample gives 300,000 to 450,000 distinct CDR3 sequences. The sample consisted of blood. These receptors were collected from a human donor with ulcerative colitis or Crohn's disease, or a healthy co-twin of an affected twin (not recorded which).

The rearrangement links TRBV6-2 or TRBV6-3 to TRBJ2-7. The CDR3 totals 13 residues. Germline V gives CDR1 MNHEY, CDR2 SVGEGT. CDR3 in amino acids: CASSYSRHYEQYF.

The rearrangement uses TRBV3-1 and TRBJ2-5; the D call of TRBD2 rests on TCRdb alone, since no DNA is present to check it. Germline CDR1 reads LGHDT; CDR2 reads YNNKEL (reference sequence). The CDR3 extends over 17 amino acids. CDR3 region: CASSQDGLPGRRETQYF.

The chain has TRBV12-3 or TRBV12-4 and TRBJ1-3; TCRdb selects TRBD1, and the lack of DNA leaves this call unchecked. The CDR3 spans 16 residues. CDR3 loop: CASSLRLRGTGNTIYF.

The chain combines TRBV25-1 with TRBJ1-2. The CDR3 is 13 residues long. Per the germline V gene, CDR1 is MGHDK and CDR2 is SYGVNS. CDR3 region: CASSEGILYGYTF.

The CDR3 region is CASSYESTGELFF. The chain carries TRBV6-5 and TRBJ2-2. Germline-derived CDR1 and CDR2 are MNHEY and SVGAGI. The CDR3 sequence is 13 residues long.

The V call is TRBV29-1, the J call TRBJ2-1; TCRdb names TRBD1, which stays unverified in the absence of DNA. Germline V lookup: CDR1 SQVTM, CDR2 ANQGSEA. The CDR3 extends over 12 amino acids. CDR3 sequence: CSVSDRGNEQFF.

The J gene is TRBJ2-1, the V gene TRBV4-3; TCRdb gives TRBD2 as the D gene, but with no DNA this cannot be confirmed. The CDR3 contains 15 residues. Germline V gene lookup returns CDR1 LGHNA and CDR2 YSLEER. The CDR3 protein is CASSRGLTTYNEQFF.

The chain carries TRBV13 and TRBJ2-7; TCRdb indicates TRBD2, and absent DNA this call remains unverified. Germline assignment: CDR1 PRHDT and CDR2 FYEKMQ (reference sequence). The CDR3 runs 13 residues. Here the CDR3 reads CASSTGLGYEQYF.

The chain recombines TRBV6-6 with TRBJ2-5; as DNA is missing, the TRBD2 call by TCRdb cannot be tested. The CDR3 contains 14 residues. Germline CDR1 and CDR2: MNHNY and SVGAGI (reference sequence). This chain's CDR3 is CASSPASLKETQYF.